These T cell receptor beta chains were read from a single sample in a study of shared clonotypes between healthy human individuals. Using immunoSEQ multiplex PCR, the repertoire was profiled, and TCRdb retains in-frame clones only, with some absent. This sample has just over 2,000,000 clones, with roughly 94% found just once. The sequenced material came from naive CD8+ T cells sorted from blood. The receptor source for this set is a young man in good health. CDR3s include the opening cysteine and the closing phenylalanine or tryptophan.

J: TRBJ1-2
V: TRBV4-3
CDR3: CASSQAASTAEAFYGYTF

J: TRBJ2-7
V: TRBV5-6
CDR3: CASSTGQFTYEQYF

J: TRBJ2-7
V: TRBV4-1
CDR3: CASSQTTSGGSSYEQYF

J: TRBJ1-3
V: TRBV5-3
CDR3: CARSWVWGPGNTIYF

J: TRBJ2-1
V: TRBV27
CDR3: CASSFLEAAGVGINEQFF

J: TRBJ2-1
V: TRBV4-1
CDR3: CASSLLGERSSYNEQFF

J: TRBJ2-1
V: TRBV9
CDR3: CASSVGGGTHNEQFF

J: TRBJ2-3
V: TRBV11-2
CDR3: CASSLGGVSTDTQYF

J: TRBJ2-7
V: TRBV6-7
CDR3: CASTLEGQSPYEQYF

J: TRBJ2-5
V: TRBV6-1
CDR3: CASGWTGAGETQYF

J: TRBJ2-4
V: TRBV19
CDR3: CASSILAGDRAADKNIQYF

J: TRBJ2-7
V: TRBV28
CDR3: CASSYRGLSYEQYF

J: TRBJ1-6
V: TRBV28
CDR3: CASTKGIQGAGNSPLHF

J: TRBJ2-7
V: TRBV7-8
CDR3: CASSLAGFHEQYF

J: TRBJ1-2
V: TRBV5-1
CDR3: CASSLVPSEAPYNYGYTF

J: TRBJ2-1
V: TRBV27
CDR3: CASSLTQPGGYNEQFF

J: TRBJ1-3
V: TRBV7-9
CDR3: CASSSPVNSGNTIYF

J: TRBJ2-7
V: TRBV5-1
CDR3: CASSLLAGEGYEQYF

J: TRBJ1-1
V: TRBV19
CDR3: CASSIVSQGAEAFF

J: TRBJ2-1
V: TRBV4-1
CDR3: CTSSQAGARHNEQFF

J: TRBJ2-1
V: TRBV6-6
CDR3: CASSYEREWGFHEQFF

J: TRBJ2-5
V: TRBV30
CDR3: CACTGFQETQYF

J: TRBJ2-7
V: TRBV27
CDR3: CASSPGQYLYEQYF

J: TRBJ1-2
V: TRBV14
CDR3: CASSHTSKGTANYGYTF

J: TRBJ2-5
V: TRBV4-3
CDR3: CASSHGLAGAGETQYF

J: TRBJ2-2
V: TRBV21-1
CDR3: CASLIARSGQKDTGELFF

J: TRBJ1-1
V: TRBV7-9
CDR3: CASSLGQATEAFF

J: TRBJ1-6
V: TRBV7-2
CDR3: CASSLGGNSYNSPLHF

J: TRBJ2-2
V: TRBV7-6
CDR3: CASSLTGTDTTGELFF

J: TRBJ2-3
V: TRBV2
CDR3: CASKATLLGGTDTQYF

J: TRBJ2-2
V: TRBV19
CDR3: CASSPPGELFF

J: TRBJ2-3
V: TRBV11-2
CDR3: CASSRTSGYTDTQYF

J: TRBJ2-5
V: TRBV5-1
CDR3: CASSLALGREETQYF

J: TRBJ2-2
V: TRBV9
CDR3: CASGVGGLNTGELFF

J: TRBJ2-3
V: TRBV11-3
CDR3: CASSLGRLTDTQYF

J: TRBJ1-5
V: TRBV11-2
CDR3: CASSLDGSGYQPQHF

J: TRBJ2-7
V: TRBV4-1
CDR3: CASSQRSGTATYEQYF

J: TRBJ1-4
V: TRBV7-9
CDR3: CASTSDRVNEKLFF

J: TRBJ2-7
V: TRBV19
CDR3: CASSTARTYEQYF

J: TRBJ2-1
V: TRBV29-1
CDR3: CSVHSGRDNEQFF

J: TRBJ2-7
V: TRBV7-6
CDR3: CASSSGTVDDPHF

J: TRBJ1-2
V: TRBV27
CDR3: CASSLDPGVYGYTF

J: TRBJ2-7
V: TRBV11-2
CDR3: CASSLTSSYEQYF

J: TRBJ2-5
V: TRBV12-5
CDR3: CASALGKETQYF

J: TRBJ2-2
V: TRBV15
CDR3: CATSRGLAGGTNTGELFF

J: TRBJ2-7
V: TRBV28
CDR3: CASSFLGAYEQYF

J: TRBJ2-7
V: TRBV6-1
CDR3: CASMWTGASYEQYF

J: TRBJ2-7
V: TRBV5-4
CDR3: CASSLGLAGREQYF

J: TRBJ2-7
V: TRBV6-1
CDR3: CASSEERDRGYEQYF

J: TRBJ2-7
V: TRBV27
CDR3: CASSLDVTSSYEQYF

J: TRBJ2-5
V: TRBV25-1
CDR3: CASSDIPAGGETQYF

J: TRBJ2-5
V: TRBV11-2
CDR3: CASSLVWGGEETQYF

J: TRBJ2-7
V: TRBV19
CDR3: CASSTPRQGTYEQYF

J: TRBJ1-1
V: TRBV19
CDR3: CASSTGSEAFF

J: TRBJ2-1
V: TRBV19
CDR3: CASSIGGGGNYNEQFF

J: TRBJ2-1
V: TRBV7-6
CDR3: CASSLLASEYNEQFF

J: TRBJ2-1
V: TRBV27
CDR3: CASSFQDSRNEQFF